The 25 T cell receptor beta chains reported below all come from one sample, sequenced in a study of shared clonotypes between healthy human individuals. Naive-designated CD8 cells lacked CD45RO, were positively enriched for CCR7, and omitted terminally differentiated effector memory CD45RA+ cells. Data came from immunoSEQ multiplex PCR; TCRdb stores just in-frame clones and leaves some out. The table records about 2,200,000 clones, approximately 94% of them present only once. Sample: naive CD8+ T cells from PBMCs. Source of these receptors: a young man in good health. Some clones in this sample may be carry-over from other donors' samples.

The gene calls are TRBV10-2 and TRBJ2-7; D uncertain. V was pared by 4 bases and J by 2 bases, with 3 bases between. This CDR3 has 11 amino acids. Germline V gives CDR1 WSHSY, CDR2 SAAADI. CDR3 bases: TGCGCCAGCAGTGTCGCCTACGAGCAGTACTTC. Residues: CASSVAYEQYF.

The rearrangement links TRBV30 to TRBJ2-5; D might be TRBD2 (6 bases). The germline V gene has CDR1 GTSNPN and CDR2 SVGIG (reference sequence). The length of the CDR3 is 13 residues. Trimming cost V 2 bases and J 4 bases, with 11 bases left between them. For the CDR3, the DNA is TGTGCCTGGAGTCTTAGCGGAGGAGAGACCCAGTACTTC. It yields the protein CAWSLSGGETQYF.

The rearrangement joins TRBV5-6 to TRBJ2-7, with D possibly matching TRBD2 (5 bases). Trimming pared 4 bases from V and 4 bases from J, leaving 15 bases between. From germline, CDR1 is SGHDT and CDR2 YYEEEE. The CDR3 sequence is 14 residues long. In DNA form, the CDR3 reads TGTGCCAGCAGCCCCGGGTGGGAGACTTACGAGCAGTACTTC. Translated: CASSPGWETYEQYF.

The CDR3 reads CSVITGTPGGYTF. The CDR3 nucleotides are TGCAGCGTTATAACCGGGACCCCCGGTGGCTACACCTTC. The chain couples TRBV29-1 to TRBJ1-2, with D possibly being TRBD1 (5 bases). Trimming removed 5 bases from V and 7 bases from J, with 17 bases in between. The CDR3 spans 13 residues. Germline V lookup: CDR1 SQVTM, CDR2 ANQGSEA.

The V gene is TRBV6-4, the J gene TRBJ1-1; 9 bases fit TRBD1. The V gene end was trimmed by 5 bases and the J gene end by 7 bases; junction bases not matched to a gene: 5. The CDR3 runs to 13 residues. Per germline, CDR1 MRHNA and CDR2 SNTAGT. In DNA, the CDR3 is TGTGCCAGCAGTCCAGGGACAGGGTATGAAGCTTTCTTT. It encodes CASSPGTGYEAFF.

The rearrangement links TRBV2 to TRBJ2-1; possibly TRBD1 or TRBD2 for D (5 bases each). Germline V gives CDR1 SNHLY, CDR2 FYNNEI. The CDR3 covers 16 residues. The V and J ends lost 6 bases and 3 bases respectively, with 18 bases between them. The CDR3 region is CASRDGTVVFYNEQFF. DNA of the CDR3: TGTGCCAGCAGAGACGGGACGGTTGTCTTCTACAATGAGCAGTTCTTC.

The chain couples TRBV11-2 to TRBJ2-7; 7 bases align to TRBD1. Losses at the gene ends were 2 bases for V and 2 bases for J; bases not matched to a gene: 3. The CDR3 has 14 residues. CDR1 is SGHAT and CDR2 is FQNNGV in the germline V gene. DNA of the CDR3: TGTGCCAGCAGCTTATCGGACAGGCCCTACGAGCAGTACTTC. As protein: CASSLSDRPYEQYF.

This clone was seen only a few times. The chain joins TRBV28 to TRBJ1-4, with D possibly matching TRBD1 (5 bases). This CDR3 is built from 17 residues. CDR1 MDHEN and CDR2 SYDVKM come from the germline V gene. The V gene lost 5 bases and the J gene lost 5 bases, with 21 bases spanning the gap. The CDR3 nucleotides read TGTGCCAGCAGTGGATTTGTTCTGGGACGGGGGAATGAAAAACTGTTTTTT. It codes for CASSGFVLGRGNEKLFF.

CDR3 protein: CATSGELAEADYEQYF. The CDR3 region has the DNA TGTGCCACCAGCGGGGAACTAGCGGAGGCAGACTACGAGCAGTACTTC. V is TRBV15 and J is TRBJ2-7; 8 bases agree with TRBD2. The junction had 12 bases not matched to a gene; V was cut back by 5 bases and J by 3 bases. The CDR3 has 16 residues. The germline V gene encodes CDR1 LNHNV and CDR2 YYDKDF (reference sequence).

This sequence joins TRBV7-3 and TRBJ2-3, with 13 nucleotides matching TRBD2. In germline, CDR1 is SGHTA, CDR2 FQGTGA. The CDR3 has 17 residues. V was pared by 5 bases and J by 3 bases, with 8 bases of the junction left unmatched. CDR3 protein: CASSGRTSGSITDTQYF. The CDR3 nucleotides read TGTGCCAGCAGCGGCCGGACTAGCGGGAGCATTACAGATACGCAGTATTTT.

The J gene is TRBJ2-7, the V gene TRBV25-1; 13 nucleotides agree with TRBD2. V lost 0 bases, J lost 0 bases, and 5 bases stayed unmatched. There are 18 residues in the CDR3. The germline V gene has CDR1 MGHDK and CDR2 SYGVNS. The CDR3 sequence is CASSEYGRTSGSSYEQYF. The CDR3 coding sequence is TGTGCCAGCAGTGAATATGGGAGGACTAGCGGGAGCTCCTACGAGCAGTACTTC.

This chain joins TRBV28 and TRBJ1-2; 9 bases fit TRBD1. Losses at the gene ends were 10 bases for V and 8 bases for J; bases not matched to a gene: 11. CDR1 MDHEN and CDR2 SYDVKM come from the germline V gene. The CDR3 contains 13 residues. The CDR3: CATWTGEGEGYTF. The CDR3 DNA reads as TGTGCCACCTGGACAGGGGAAGGAGAGGGCTACACCTTC.

The chain links TRBV28 to TRBJ2-7, with 7 bases fitting TRBD1. The CDR3 has 12 amino acids. Germline trimming cut 3 bases from V and 10 bases from J; bases unmatched to any gene: 6. The germline V gene encodes CDR1 MDHEN and CDR2 SYDVKM. The CDR3 sequence: CASSFRDSKQYF. For the CDR3, the DNA is TGTGCCAGCAGTTTCCGGGACAGTAAACAGTACTTC.

The chain has TRBV28 and TRBJ2-7, with D tentatively TRBD1 (6 bases). This CDR3 contains 14 residues. The V end lost 9 bases, the J end lost 4 bases, and 19 bases lay between the germline ends. The germline V gene has CDR1 MDHEN and CDR2 SYDVKM. The CDR3: CASFGETGTYEQYF. For the CDR3, the DNA is TGTGCCAGTTTCGGGGAGACAGGAACGTACGAGCAGTACTTC.

The V and J genes are TRBV13 and TRBJ2-7, with D perhaps TRBD2 (6 bases). CDR1 is PRHDT and CDR2 is FYEKMQ in the germline V gene (reference sequence). Trimming left V 4 bases short and J 0 bases short, with 13 bases between. The CDR3 length is 15 residues. The CDR3 sequence: CASSSNDGSSYEQYF. CDR3 DNA sequence: TGTGCCAGCAGCTCTAACGACGGGAGCTCCTACGAGCAGTACTTC.

This sequence joins TRBV27 and TRBJ2-7, with D perhaps matching TRBD1 (5 bases). Looked up from germline, CDR1 is MNHEY and CDR2 is SMNVEV (reference sequence). This CDR3 is 14 amino acids long. The V and J ends lost 8 bases and 4 bases respectively, with 18 bases between them. CDR3 protein: CASGISSDSYEQYF. The DNA of the CDR3 is TGTGCCAGCGGAATCTCCTCTGACAGTTACGAGCAGTACTTC.

Details on this clone: Other nucleotide sequences in the sample specify the same CDR3. J is TRBJ2-2 and V is TRBV27; the D is unclear. Per germline, CDR1 MNHEY and CDR2 SMNVEV (reference sequence). CDR3 length: 13 amino acids. Trimming left V 5 bases short and J 0 bases short, with 4 bases between. The CDR3 DNA reads as TGTGCCAGCAGTCCCTCGAACACCGGGGAGCTGTTTTTT. This translates into CASSPSNTGELFF.

The gene calls are TRBV18 and TRBJ1-5; a weak D match, TRBD1 (6 bases). Trimming cost V 2 bases and J 1 base, with 9 bases left between them. Germline V gene data show CDR1 as KGHSH and CDR2 as LQKENI. The CDR3 totals 15 residues. This CDR3 reads CASSPDQGSNQPQHF. The CDR3 DNA reads as TGTGCCAGCTCACCAGACCAGGGGAGCAATCAGCCCCAGCATTTT.

This chain uses TRBV28 with TRBJ1-1; D is unresolved. The V end was cut by 6 bases, the J end by 7 bases, with 12 bases between. The CDR3 is made up of 12 amino acids. Germline V gene sequence: CDR1 MDHEN, CDR2 SYDVKM. The CDR3 nucleotides read TGTGCCAGCAGCCCGCTGGGGAATGAAGCTTTCTTT. Translated: CASSPLGNEAFF.

With regard to this clone: This sample includes further DNA sequences coding for the same CDR3. The genes are TRBV28 and TRBJ2-7; 8 bases align to TRBD2. Per germline, CDR1 MDHEN and CDR2 SYDVKM. The trim removed 3 bases at V and 1 base at J, leaving 5 bases unmatched. This CDR3 is 15 amino acids long. This CDR3 is CASSFLAGGSYEQYF. CDR3 coding DNA: TGTGCCAGCAGTTTTTTGGCGGGGGGTTCCTACGAGCAGTACTTC.

The genes are TRBV5-6 and TRBJ2-1; D is uncertain. The germline CDR1 and CDR2 sequences are SGHDT and YYEEEE. Trimming left V 1 base short and J 7 bases short, with 12 bases between. The length of the CDR3 is 14 residues. The CDR3 bases are TGTGCCAGCAGCTTGAACCCTAGGATGAATGAGCAGTTCTTC. The encoded protein is CASSLNPRMNEQFF.

Only a few counts were recorded for this clone. The chain joins TRBV14 to TRBJ1-1; weak D call: TRBD1 (6 bases). The CDR3 is 13 amino acids. From germline, CDR1 is SGHDN and CDR2 FVKESK. V was pared by 1 base and J by 8 bases, with 11 bases between. CDR3 bases: TGTGCCAGCAGCCAAGGAGGACAGCTCGAAGCTTTCTTT. This translates into CASSQGGQLEAFF.

The chain carries TRBV9 and TRBJ2-1, with D perhaps TRBD2 (6 bases). The ends were cut back, 0 bases at V and 3 bases at J, with 10 bases in the middle. The V gene's germline CDR1 is SGDLS and CDR2 YYNGEE. The CDR3 has 15 amino acids. The CDR3 is CASSVDSGRYNEQFF. The CDR3 nucleotides are TGTGCCAGCAGCGTAGATAGCGGCCGCTACAATGAGCAGTTCTTC.

The chain carries TRBV27 and TRBJ2-2; maybe TRBD1 (6 bases). This CDR3 contains 14 residues. The germline V gene has CDR1 MNHEY and CDR2 SMNVEV (reference sequence). Trimming took off 2 bases at V and 8 bases at J, with 12 bases between the two ends. In nucleotides, the CDR3 is TGTGCCAGCAGTTTAGGGGGCCCTTCTGGGGAGCTGTTTTTT. Amino acids: CASSLGGPSGELFF.

This chain connects TRBV7-2 to TRBJ1-2; D is ambiguous. This CDR3 spans 17 amino acids. Germline V lookup: CDR1 SGHTA, CDR2 FQGNSA. Trimming removed 5 bases at V and 0 bases at J, with 19 bases between. CDR3 amino acids: CASSPDPGWGANYGYTF. For the CDR3, the DNA is TGTGCCAGCAGCCCCGATCCCGGGTGGGGAGCTAACTATGGCTACACCTTC.